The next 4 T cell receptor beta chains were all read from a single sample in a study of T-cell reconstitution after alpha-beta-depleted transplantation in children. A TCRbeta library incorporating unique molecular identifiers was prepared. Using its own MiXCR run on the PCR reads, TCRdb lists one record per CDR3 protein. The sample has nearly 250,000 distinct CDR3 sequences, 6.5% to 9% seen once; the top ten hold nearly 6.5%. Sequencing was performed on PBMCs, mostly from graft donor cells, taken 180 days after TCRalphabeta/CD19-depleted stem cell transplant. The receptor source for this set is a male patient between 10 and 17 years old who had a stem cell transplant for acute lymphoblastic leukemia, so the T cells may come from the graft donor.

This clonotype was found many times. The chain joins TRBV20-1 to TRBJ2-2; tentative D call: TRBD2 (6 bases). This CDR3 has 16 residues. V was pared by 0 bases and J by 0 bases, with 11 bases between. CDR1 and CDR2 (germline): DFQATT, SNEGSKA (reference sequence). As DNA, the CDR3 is TGCAGTGCTAGAGATGCGGGAAGATCGAACACCGGGGAGCTGTTTTTT. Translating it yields CSARDAGRSNTGELFF.

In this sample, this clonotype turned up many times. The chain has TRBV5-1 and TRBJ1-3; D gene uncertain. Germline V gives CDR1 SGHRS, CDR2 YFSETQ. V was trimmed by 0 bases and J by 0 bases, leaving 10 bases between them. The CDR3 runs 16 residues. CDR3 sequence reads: CASSLGQPYSGNTIYF. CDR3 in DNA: TGCGCCAGCAGCTTGGGGCAGCCTTACTCTGGAAACACCATATATTTT.

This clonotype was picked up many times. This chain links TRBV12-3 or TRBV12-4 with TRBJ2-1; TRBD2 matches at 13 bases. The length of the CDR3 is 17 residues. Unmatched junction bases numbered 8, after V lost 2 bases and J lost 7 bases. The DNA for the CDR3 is TGTGCCAGCAGTTTACCCGGACTAGCGGGGGCCAATAATGAGCAGTTCTTC. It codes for CASSLPGLAGANNEQFF.

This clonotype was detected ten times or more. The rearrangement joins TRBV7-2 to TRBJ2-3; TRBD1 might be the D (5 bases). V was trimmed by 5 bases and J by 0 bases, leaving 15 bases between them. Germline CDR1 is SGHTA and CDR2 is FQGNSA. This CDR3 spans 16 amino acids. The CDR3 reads CASSTTHRSSTDTQYF. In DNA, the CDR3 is TGTGCCAGCAGCACTACCCACAGGTCTAGCACAGATACGCAGTATTTT. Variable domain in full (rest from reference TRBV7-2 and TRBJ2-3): GAGVSQSPSNKVTEKGKDVELRCDPISGHTALYWYRQSLGQGLEFLIYFQGNSAPDKSGLPSDRFSAERTGGSVSTLTIQRTQQEDSAVYLCASSTTHRSSTDTQYFGPGTRLTVL.